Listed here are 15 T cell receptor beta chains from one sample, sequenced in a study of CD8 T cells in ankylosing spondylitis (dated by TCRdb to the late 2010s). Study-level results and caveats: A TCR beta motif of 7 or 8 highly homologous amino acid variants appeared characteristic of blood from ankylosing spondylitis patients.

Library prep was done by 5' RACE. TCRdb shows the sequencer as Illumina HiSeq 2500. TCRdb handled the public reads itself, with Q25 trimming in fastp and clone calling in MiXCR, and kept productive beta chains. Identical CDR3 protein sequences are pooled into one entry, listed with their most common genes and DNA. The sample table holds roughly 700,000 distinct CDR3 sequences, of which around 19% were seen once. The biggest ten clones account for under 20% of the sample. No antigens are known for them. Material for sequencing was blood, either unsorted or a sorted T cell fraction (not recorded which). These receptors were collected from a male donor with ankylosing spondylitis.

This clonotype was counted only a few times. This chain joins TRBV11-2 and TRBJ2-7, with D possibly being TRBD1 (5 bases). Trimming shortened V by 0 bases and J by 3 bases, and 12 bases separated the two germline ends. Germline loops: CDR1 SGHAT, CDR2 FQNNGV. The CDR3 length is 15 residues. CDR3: CASSLDWAGIYEQYF. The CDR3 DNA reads TGTGCCAGCAGCTTAGATTGGGCAGGGATCTACGAGCAGTACTTC.

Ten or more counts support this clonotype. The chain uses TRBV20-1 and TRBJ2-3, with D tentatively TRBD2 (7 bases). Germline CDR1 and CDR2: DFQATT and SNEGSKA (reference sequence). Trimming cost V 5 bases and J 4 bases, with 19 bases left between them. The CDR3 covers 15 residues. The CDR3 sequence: CSAPLGGGPSDTQYF. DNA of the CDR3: TGCAGTGCTCCCTTGGGGGGGGGGCCGTCAGATACGCAGTATTTT.

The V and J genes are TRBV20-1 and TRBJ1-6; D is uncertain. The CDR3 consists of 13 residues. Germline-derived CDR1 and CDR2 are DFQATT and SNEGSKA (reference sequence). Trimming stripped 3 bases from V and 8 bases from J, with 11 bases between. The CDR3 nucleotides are TGCAGTGCTAGTGACACAGTTTATTCACCCCTCCACTTT. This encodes CSASDTVYSPLHF.

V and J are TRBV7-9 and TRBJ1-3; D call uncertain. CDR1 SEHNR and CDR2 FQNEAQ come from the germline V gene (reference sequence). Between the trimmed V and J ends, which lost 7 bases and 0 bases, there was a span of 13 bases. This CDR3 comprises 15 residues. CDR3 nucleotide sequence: TGTGCCAGCATCCCATGGCAACACTCTGGAAACACCATATATTTT. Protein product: CASIPWQHSGNTIYF.

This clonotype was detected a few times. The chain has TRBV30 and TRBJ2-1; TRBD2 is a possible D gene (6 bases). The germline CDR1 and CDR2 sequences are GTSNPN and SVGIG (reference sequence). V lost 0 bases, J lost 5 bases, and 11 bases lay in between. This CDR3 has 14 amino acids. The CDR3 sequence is CAWSVPGVDNEQFF. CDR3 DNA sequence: TGTGCCTGGAGTGTACCGGGGGTGGACAATGAGCAGTTCTTC.

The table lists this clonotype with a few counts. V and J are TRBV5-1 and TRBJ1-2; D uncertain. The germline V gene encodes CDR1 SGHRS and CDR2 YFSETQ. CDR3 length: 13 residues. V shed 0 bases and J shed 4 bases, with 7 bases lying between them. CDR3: CASSLVETYGYTF. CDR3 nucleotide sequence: TGCGCCAGCAGCTTGGTTGAAACCTATGGCTACACCTTC.

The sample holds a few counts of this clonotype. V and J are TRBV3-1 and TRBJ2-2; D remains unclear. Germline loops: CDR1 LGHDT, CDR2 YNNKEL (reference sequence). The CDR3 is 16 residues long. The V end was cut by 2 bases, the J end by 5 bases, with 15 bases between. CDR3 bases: TGTGCCAGCAGCCAAAGGGCTAGTAAAGGGACCGGGGAGCTGTTTTTT. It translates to CASSQRASKGTGELFF.

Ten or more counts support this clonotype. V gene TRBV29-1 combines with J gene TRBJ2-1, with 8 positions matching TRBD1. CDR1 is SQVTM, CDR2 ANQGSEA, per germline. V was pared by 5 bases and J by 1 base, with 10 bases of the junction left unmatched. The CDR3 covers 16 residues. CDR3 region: CSVQNPDRESYNEQFF. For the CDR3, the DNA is TGCAGCGTTCAAAACCCGGACAGGGAGTCCTACAATGAGCAGTTCTTC.

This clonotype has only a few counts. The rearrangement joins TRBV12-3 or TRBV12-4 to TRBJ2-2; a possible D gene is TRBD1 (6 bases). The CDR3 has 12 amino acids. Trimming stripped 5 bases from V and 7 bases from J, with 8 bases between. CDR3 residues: CASSGQYGELFF. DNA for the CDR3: TGTGCCAGCAGTGGACAGTACGGGGAGCTGTTTTTT.

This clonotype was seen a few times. DNA for the CDR3: TGCGCCAGCAGCCAAGAGAGGACTTATAATTCACCCCTCCACTTT. Protein product: CASSQERTYNSPLHF. This sequence joins TRBV4-1 and TRBJ1-6; D gene unclear. The ends were cut back, 0 bases at V and 4 bases at J, with 7 bases in the middle. The CDR3 sequence is 15 residues long. Germline V gene data show CDR1 as MGHRA and CDR2 as YSYEKL.

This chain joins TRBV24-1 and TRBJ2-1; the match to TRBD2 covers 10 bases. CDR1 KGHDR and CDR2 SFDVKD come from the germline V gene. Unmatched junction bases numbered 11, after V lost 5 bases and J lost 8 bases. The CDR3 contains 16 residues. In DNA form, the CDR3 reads TGTGCCACCAGTGGGAGAGCGGGGGGGCCAAGCGATGAGCAGTTCTTC. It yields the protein CATSGRAGGPSDEQFF.

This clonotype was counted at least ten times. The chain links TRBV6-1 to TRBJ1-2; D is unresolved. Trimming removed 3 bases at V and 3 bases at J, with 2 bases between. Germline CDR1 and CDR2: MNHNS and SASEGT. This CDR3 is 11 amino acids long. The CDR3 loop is CASSDYYGYTF. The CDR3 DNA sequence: TGTGCCAGCAGTGATTACTATGGCTACACCTTC.

This chain's CDR3 is CASSLGTLPAYEQYF. In DNA form, the CDR3 reads TGTGCCAGCAGCCTAGGGACCCTCCCAGCCTACGAGCAGTACTTC. The V gene is TRBV7-9, the J gene TRBJ2-7, with D possibly called TRBD1 or TRBD2 (5 bases each). The CDR3 consists of 15 residues. CDR1 SEHNR and CDR2 FQNEAQ come from the germline V gene (reference sequence). V gave up 5 bases and J gave up 2 bases, with 16 bases separating them.

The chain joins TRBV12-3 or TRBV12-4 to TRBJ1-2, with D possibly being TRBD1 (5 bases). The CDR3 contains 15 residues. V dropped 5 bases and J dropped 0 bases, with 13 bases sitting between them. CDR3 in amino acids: CASSPGPAANYGYTF. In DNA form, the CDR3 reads TGTGCCAGCAGTCCGGGGCCTGCAGCTAACTATGGCTACACCTTC.

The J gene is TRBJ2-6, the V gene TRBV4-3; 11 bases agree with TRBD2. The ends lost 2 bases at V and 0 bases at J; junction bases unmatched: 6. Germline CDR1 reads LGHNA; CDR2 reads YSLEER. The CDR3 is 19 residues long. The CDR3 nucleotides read TGCGCCAGCAGCCAATTAGCGGGAGGGCCCTACTCTGGGGCCAACGTCCTGACTTTC. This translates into CASSQLAGGPYSGANVLTF.